This TCR beta chain derives from a study of blood T cell repertoires in COVID-19. The germline gives CDR1 PRHDT, CDR2 FYEKMQ (reference sequence). This CDR3 region has 14 residues. V was cut by 2 bases and J by 3 bases, with 11 bases left in between. Original handling: Estimation of nucleated cell counts relied on the amplification of reference gene primers. TCRdb's table, derived via immunoSEQ multiplex PCR, lists solely in-frame clones and lacks some. V and J calls and clone size come straight from that table; D and trimming were deduced from the DNA. The sample holds approximately 270,000 clones, more than 85% seen once. Exposed study participants had met a COVID-19 case within 2 weeks before entry.

The V call is TRBV13, the J call TRBJ2-7, with a weak D call TRBD2 (5 bases). Source material: PBMCs or T cells enriched from blood (not recorded which). The sequence was collected from a man aged 35-49 years who had been exposed to COVID-19. For the CDR3, the DNA is TGTGCCAGCAGCTTAAGAGGGATCAGCTACGAGCAGTACTTC. It yields the protein CASSLRGISYEQYF.